Described below is a single T cell receptor beta chain sequence and its context. The data were taken from a study of blood T cell repertoires in COVID-19. The overall study: The United States, Italy and Spain provided the acute and convalescent COVID-19 samples. Sources were T cells, B-cell-depleted T cells, or PBMCs; the material itself was cDNA or gDNA.

Seattle cases were enrolled at active infection and followed longitudinally. Original processing notes: Using reference gene primer amplification, nucleated cell counts were estimated. Clones were sequenced by immunoSEQ multiplex PCR, and TCRdb holds only the in-frame ones, with some missing. V and J calls and clone size come straight from that table; D and trimming were deduced from the DNA. The sample lists roughly 160,000 clones, about 85% seen once, with 6.5% to 7.5% in the top ten. The sequence was collected from a man older than 75 with COVID-19, enrolled during active disease. The sample consisted of peripheral blood.

CDR3 nucleotide sequence: TGTGCCAGCAGCACCGGTATTAAGAACACCGGGGAGCTGTTTTTT. Protein: CASSTGIKNTGELFF. V gene TRBV5-8 combines with J gene TRBJ2-2; D not certain. This CDR3 contains 15 residues. V lost 4 bases to trimming and J lost 1 base, with 11 bases between them. Per germline, CDR1 SGHTS and CDR2 YDEGEE.